The 5 T cell receptor beta chains presented below share a single source sample, sequenced in a study of cytomegalovirus exposure and HLA in healthy donors (dated by TCRdb to 2017 to 2019). The method was the immunoSEQ multiplex PCR assay. TCRdb's version of the immuneACCESS table is confined to in-frame rearrangements and falls short of the full clone set. An unresolved V gene accounts for under half of the shortfall where checked; the remainder is of unknown origin. The sample table holds 95,000 to 120,000 clones, of which almost 96% were seen once. The ten largest clones represent roughly 0.7% of the sample. The specimen was PBMCs. The receptors originated from a woman aged 18-29 years in good health and CMV-seronegative.

The chain is built from TRBV19 and TRBJ1-5; D unresolved. The CDR3 extends over 15 amino acids. With 3 bases removed from V and 6 bases from J, the gap between germline ends came to 15 bases. Germline CDR1 reads LNHDA; CDR2 reads SQIVND (reference sequence). CDR3 protein: CASSISVYGFQPQHF. Written as DNA, the CDR3 is TGTGCCAGTAGTATCTCTGTCTACGGGTTTCAGCCCCAGCATTTT.

The rearrangement links TRBV27 to TRBJ1-6; 7 nucleotides agree with TRBD1. V shed 6 bases and J 8 bases; nucleotides not matched to a gene: 13. Germline CDR1 and CDR2: MNHEY and SMNVEV (reference sequence). The CDR3 spans 16 residues. CDR3 sequence reads: CASRTTGVALYSPLHF. In DNA form, the CDR3 reads TGTGCCAGCAGAACAACAGGGGTCGCCCTTTATTCACCCCTCCACTTT.

This chain uses TRBV6-6 with TRBJ2-3; 7 positions match TRBD1. Germline CDR1 MNHNY, CDR2 SVGAGI (reference sequence). The CDR3 sequence is 15 residues long. V trimming: 7 bases; J trimming: 0 bases; junction bases outside the gene matches: 7. In DNA, the CDR3 is TGTGCCAGCACCCCACAGGGGAAAAGCACAGATACGCAGTATTTT. This encodes CASTPQGKSTDTQYF.

This chain connects TRBV5-1 to TRBJ1-1; maybe TRBD1 (6 bases). Germline CDR1 and CDR2: SGHRS and YFSETQ. V lost 4 bases and J lost 1, with 11 bases in between. This CDR3 comprises 14 residues. CDR3: CASSRIQGNTEAFF. Written as DNA, the CDR3 is TGCGCCAGCAGCCGAATACAGGGGAACACTGAAGCTTTCTTT.

The chain combines TRBV5-1 with TRBJ1-2; 8 nucleotides agree with TRBD1. This CDR3 spans 15 amino acids. V shed 3 bases, J shed 7 bases, and the junction held 11 bases outside the gene matches. Germline CDR1 is SGHRS and CDR2 is YFSETQ. DNA for the CDR3: TGCGCCAGCAGCTCAACCCCGGGACAGGCGGCTGGCTACACCTTC. This encodes CASSSTPGQAAGYTF.